This TCR beta chain was captured by sequencing in a study of blood T cells in healthy people across ages. Sample-barcoded 5' priming and a J-beta primer mix drove a second PCR of about 6 to 11 cycles. With 12 random nucleotides, a template-switch adaptor tagged each individual cDNA molecule. Each sample provided no less than 2.5 million CDR3-containing paired-end reads. Via MiXCR, TCRdb re-called the 5' RACE reads, giving one row per CDR3 protein. This table holds roughly 2 million distinct CDR3 sequences, around 48% found once. Each sample yielded at least 6 million isolated PBMCs. Unmatched junction bases numbered 7, after V lost 8 bases and J lost 2 bases. Germline V CDR1 and CDR2: SNHLY, FYNNEI. CDR3 length equals 14 residues.

This receptor was identified in a woman aged 40 to 50 in good health. The chain carries TRBV2 and TRBJ2-7, with 9 bases identical to TRBD1. Sequencing used blood. The chain's CDR3 is CASFDRGETYEQYF. The DNA of the CDR3 is TGTGCCAGCTTCGACAGGGGGGAAACCTACGAGCAGTACTTC.